These T cell receptor beta chains were read from a single sample in a study of blood T cell repertoires in COVID-19. TCRdb's copy holds only in-frame clones and misses some; the assay was immunoSEQ multiplex PCR. The sample contains around 43,000 clones, over 75% of which appear only once. Sequenced material: peripheral blood. The receptors shown here come from a human donor in a cohort sampled during active COVID-19. CDR3s include the opening cysteine and the closing phenylalanine or tryptophan. Clone size is stated in some rows and not others, as once, few, many or a class when expanded.

J | size | V | length | CDR3
TRBJ2-1 | few | TRBV28 | 15 | CASSLWAGTYNEQFF
TRBJ1-6 | . | TRBV6-5 | 14 | CASSYSPTEPPLHF
TRBJ2-1 | . | TRBV19 | 18 | CASSIFPGLSGSLDEQFF
TRBJ1-5 | once | TRBV30 | 13 | CAWSREAGQPQHF
TRBJ2-7 | . | TRBV30 | 12 | CAWAGHWSEQYF
TRBJ1-4 | . | TRBV28 | 16 | CASSKTGIATNEKLFF
TRBJ2-7 | . | TRBV29-1 | 13 | CSAGGHGSYEQYF
TRBJ2-3 | . | TRBV30 | 13 | CAWSGGEADTQYF
TRBJ2-1 | . | TRBV6-5 | 13 | CASSNRRYNEQFF
TRBJ1-2 | . | TRBV27 | 12 | CAIRQGNYGYTF